This T cell receptor beta chain was observed in a study of blood T cell repertoires in COVID-19. Looked up from germline, CDR1 is MNHEY and CDR2 is SVGEGT. This CDR3 has 15 amino acids. Trimming at V came to 3 bases and at J to 6 bases, leaving 5 bases not matched to a gene. Clones were read by immunoSEQ multiplex PCR, and TCRdb kept only the in-frame ones, dropping some. The sample consists of 220,000 or so clones, approximately 85% of them appearing once. This rearrangement joins TRBV6-2 or TRBV6-3 to TRBJ1-6; 7 bases fit TRBD1. Sequencing was performed on PBMCs or T cells enriched from blood (not recorded which). The TCR was taken from a woman between 50 and 59 years old who had recovered from COVID-19. CDR3 sequence: CASSYSGQFNSPLHF. In DNA form, the CDR3 reads TGTGCCAGCAGTTATTCGGGACAGTTTAATTCACCCCTCCACTTT.